Shown below are 21 T cell receptor beta chains from a single sample sequenced in a study of T cell repertoires in ileal Crohn's disease. Profiling relied on immunoSEQ multiplex PCR, and the TCRdb table lists in-frame clones only, not all of them. The data hold thousands of clones, with 79% observed a single time. The sequenced sample consisted of ileal tissue. The origin of the receptors is an adult with Crohn's disease.

This clone was found a few times. The chain links TRBV6-6 to TRBJ2-4; possible D gene TRBD2, 6 bases. This CDR3 is 13 amino acids long. Germline V gives CDR1 MNHNY, CDR2 SVGAGI (reference sequence). V was cut by 8 bases and J by 0 bases, with 8 bases left in between. The CDR3 protein is CASGLLAKNIQYF. The CDR3 DNA reads as TGTGCCAGCGGACTACTAGCCAAAAACATTCAGTACTTC.

The chain recombines TRBV7-2 with TRBJ2-2; D is uncertain. V was pared by 3 bases and J by 4 bases, with 12 bases between. From germline, CDR1 is SGHTA and CDR2 FQGNSA. This CDR3 contains 15 residues. CDR3 loop: CASSLSPSGTGELFF. The CDR3, as DNA: TGTGCCAGCAGCTTGAGTCCGTCGGGCACCGGGGAGCTGTTTTTT.

The J gene is TRBJ1-6, the V gene TRBV6-6; TRBD1 matches 7 bases. CDR1 is MNHNY, CDR2 SVGAGI, per germline (reference sequence). The CDR3 is 14 residues long. The junction had 5 bases not matched to a gene; V was cut back by 5 bases and J by 7 bases. The CDR3 loop is CASSQDRVNSPLHF. CDR3 DNA: TGTGCCAGCAGTCAAGACAGGGTGAATTCACCCCTCCACTTT.

This chain connects TRBV29-1 to TRBJ2-3, with D maybe TRBD2 (6 bases). Germline V gene sequence: CDR1 SQVTM, CDR2 ANQGSEA. The CDR3 has 15 residues. The V and J ends lost 2 bases and 1 base respectively, with 13 bases between them. DNA for the CDR3: TGCAGCGTTGAAAGCAGGGCTAGCGGCACAGATACGCAGTATTTT. Encoded protein: CSVESRASGTDTQYF.

V is TRBV19 and J is TRBJ2-1, with 8 bases identical to TRBD2. Germline V gene sequence: CDR1 LNHDA, CDR2 SQIVND (reference sequence). The CDR3 has 16 amino acids. V lost 1 base to trimming and J lost 4 bases; unmatched junction nucleotides: 6. CDR3 sequence (DNA): TGTGCCAGTAGTATAGGGGGACTAGTCGGGTACAATGAGCAGTTCTTC. Its translation: CASSIGGLVGYNEQFF.

The chain uses TRBV19 and TRBJ1-2; D may be TRBD1 (6 bases). With 4 bases removed from V and 3 bases from J, the gap between germline ends came to 12 bases. Germline CDR1 and CDR2: LNHDA and SQIVND (reference sequence). This CDR3 is built from 14 residues. In DNA, the CDR3 is TGTGCCAGTAGTAACGGGGACATCGACTATGGCTACACCTTC. Amino acids: CASSNGDIDYGYTF.

V usage is TRBV6-5 and J usage is TRBJ2-7, with 8 bases matching TRBD2. Trimming removed 2 bases from V and 6 bases from J; junction bases left unmatched: 6. CDR1 is MNHEY, CDR2 SVGAGI, per germline. The CDR3 spans 14 residues. The DNA for the CDR3 is TGTGCCAGCAGTTACGGCGGGGGGAGGAGCGAGCAGTACTTC. Translation: CASSYGGGRSEQYF.

The chain employs TRBV28 and TRBJ1-5, with D hard to call. The CDR3 has 14 amino acids. Trimming took off 2 bases at V and 6 bases at J, with 11 bases between the two ends. Germline assignment: CDR1 MDHEN and CDR2 SYDVKM. The CDR3 reads CASSLMEGSQPQHF. CDR3 coding DNA: TGTGCCAGCAGTTTAATGGAGGGTAGTCAGCCCCAGCATTTT.

This chain joins TRBV6-1 and TRBJ2-3; no clear D gene. Deletions cut 5 bases from V and 2 bases from J, with 8 bases between. This CDR3 is built from 13 residues. Germline assignment: CDR1 MNHNS and CDR2 SASEGT. CDR3 sequence reads: CASSTTYTDTQYF. CDR3 nucleotide sequence: TGTGCCAGCAGTACCACCTACACAGATACGCAGTATTTT.

The chain couples TRBV27 to TRBJ2-1; weak D call: TRBD2 (5 bases). There are 15 residues in the CDR3. The germline V gene has CDR1 MNHEY and CDR2 SMNVEV (reference sequence). Trimming pared 7 bases from V and 9 bases from J, leaving 22 bases between. The CDR3 nucleotides read TGTGCCAGCACCCCCGGACTCCCGGAAGGAGGTGAGCAGTTCTTC. This translates into CASTPGLPEGGEQFF.

V is TRBV20-1 and J is TRBJ2-5; no definite D call. Germline assignment: CDR1 DFQATT and CDR2 SNEGSKA (reference sequence). Between the trimmed V and J ends, which lost 6 bases and 9 bases, there was a span of 14 bases. The CDR3 extends over 11 amino acids. The DNA of the CDR3 is TGCAGTGCCCATACCCCAGTGGCCCAGTACTTC. This encodes CSAHTPVAQYF.

The rearrangement uses TRBV29-1 and TRBJ1-2; D is perhaps TRBD1 (5 bases). The germline CDR1 and CDR2 sequences are SQVTM and ANQGSEA. The V gene lost 5 bases and the J gene lost 4 bases, with 11 bases spanning the gap. This CDR3 is 12 amino acids long. The CDR3 coding sequence is TGCAGCGTTAGGGGCTACATCTATGGCTACACCTTC. This sequence encodes CSVRGYIYGYTF. Combining the CDR3 with reference TRBV29-1 and TRBJ1-2 gives the whole variable domain SAVISQKPSRDICQRGTSLTIQCQVDSQVTMMFWYRQQPGQSLTLIATANQGSEATYESGFVIDKFPISRPNLTFSTLTVSNMSPEDSSIYLCSVRGYIYGYTFGSGTRLTVV.

The V call is TRBV11-2, the J call TRBJ2-1, with TRBD1 matching over 7 bases. V shed 3 bases, J shed 4 bases, and the junction held 6 bases outside the gene matches. Germline-derived CDR1 and CDR2 are SGHAT and FQNNGV. The CDR3 loop spans 15 amino acids. Here the CDR3 reads CASSLNRGQYNEQFF. As DNA, the CDR3 is TGTGCCAGCAGCTTGAACAGGGGACAATACAATGAGCAGTTCTTC.

This chain uses TRBV18 with TRBJ2-7; 7 positions match TRBD2. The CDR3 has 14 residues. V lost 6 bases to trimming and J lost 7 bases; unmatched junction nucleotides: 12. CDR1 and CDR2 from the germline V gene are KGHSH and LQKENI. CDR3 amino acids: CASSGGTFGEEQYF. The CDR3 bases are TGTGCCAGCTCGGGGGGGACTTTTGGGGAAGAGCAGTACTTC.

This CDR3 is CASSFFQGGSYEQYF. CDR3 bases: TGTGCCAGCAGCTTCTTCCAGGGTGGCTCCTACGAGCAGTACTTC. The chain couples TRBV5-6 to TRBJ2-7; D perhaps matches TRBD1 (5 bases). Germline V gene lookup returns CDR1 SGHDT and CDR2 YYEEEE. The CDR3 length is 15 residues. Trimming shortened V by 2 bases and J by 0 bases, and 12 bases separated the two germline ends.

V gene TRBV5-1 combines with J gene TRBJ2-5, with 8 bases identical to TRBD1. This CDR3 has 14 amino acids. Germline CDR1 SGHRS, CDR2 YFSETQ. With 4 bases clipped from V and 5 bases from J, the junction kept 7 bases outside the gene matches. CDR3 region: CASSQQGGGETQYF. CDR3 coding DNA: TGCGCCAGCAGCCAACAGGGGGGCGGTGAGACCCAGTACTTC.

This clone was seen only a few times. The chain combines TRBV5-1 with TRBJ2-5; D might be TRBD1 (5 bases). The germline V gene encodes CDR1 SGHRS and CDR2 YFSETQ. This CDR3 is 13 amino acids long. Between the trimmed V and J ends, which lost 7 bases and 4 bases, there was a span of 14 bases. The CDR3 region has the DNA TGCGCCAGCGGGTTACAGGTGGGAGAGACCCAGTACTTC. This gives the protein CASGLQVGETQYF.

This chain links TRBV19 with TRBJ1-2; D uncertain. From germline, CDR1 is LNHDA and CDR2 SQIVND (reference sequence). The CDR3 spans 14 residues. Trimming cost V 4 bases and J 0 bases, with 9 bases left between them. The CDR3 protein is CASSTDRANYGYTF. The CDR3 DNA sequence: TGTGCCAGTAGTACTGACCGGGCTAACTATGGCTACACCTTC.

The V call is TRBV11-2, the J call TRBJ1-3; 7 bases are a match to TRBD1. In germline, CDR1 is SGHAT, CDR2 FQNNGV. The CDR3 runs to 15 residues. V shed 8 bases, J shed 1 base, and the junction held 8 bases outside the gene matches. The CDR3 protein is CASSPAQGSGNTIYF. Written as DNA, the CDR3 is TGTGCCAGCTCCCCAGCACAGGGGTCTGGAAACACCATATATTTT.

The J gene is TRBJ1-6, the V gene TRBV6-1, with D possibly TRBD1 on 6 matching bases. V lost 4 bases and J 9 bases, leaving 10 bases between the germline ends. CDR1 and CDR2 (germline): MNHNS, SASEGT. CDR3 length: 13 amino acids. DNA for the CDR3: TGTGCCAGCAGTGTTGGGGGCAGTTCACCCCTCCACTTT. Amino acid sequence: CASSVGGSSPLHF.

V and J are TRBV11-3 and TRBJ2-5; 7 nucleotides match TRBD2. V was clipped by 5 bases and J by 6 bases; unmatched bases: 9. Germline lookup yields CDR1 SGHNT and CDR2 YENEEA. The CDR3 runs 14 residues. CDR3 sequence (DNA): TGTGCCAGCAGCCACAACAGAGCGGGAAAGACCCAGTACTTC. Amino acid sequence: CASSHNRAGKTQYF.